This is a list of T cell receptor beta chains from one sample in a study of cytomegalovirus exposure and HLA in healthy donors. Profiled with immunoSEQ multiplex PCR; TCRdb holds only in-frame clones, not every one. The sample includes some 150,000 clones, around nine tenths of them seen just once. The sample taken for sequencing was PBMCs. These receptors came from a young man in good health and CMV-seropositive. The CDR3 runs from the conserved cysteine through the conserved F or W. D genes are given only for firm matches. Size is omitted from some rows. Given values are once, few, many or a class for expanded clones.

NA TRBJ1-1 TRBV27 NA CASSRAGVANTEAFF TGTGCCAGCAGTCGTGCCGGGGTGGCGAACACTGAAGCTTTCTTT
few TRBJ1-2 TRBV7-2 NA CASSSPVVYGYTF TGTGCCAGCAGCTCGCCAGTTGTCTATGGCTACACCTTC
NA TRBJ1-1 TRBV9 TRBD1 CASTPQGVNTEAFF TGTGCCAGCACCCCACAGGGGGTTAACACTGAAGCTTTCTTT
few TRBJ1-5 TRBV21-1 NA CASSSRVCKDQPQHF TGTGCCAGCAGCAGCAGGGTGTGCAAGGATCAGCCCCAGCATTTT
NA TRBJ1-5 TRBV13 NA CASSLGRRSNQPQHF TGTGCCAGCAGCTTGGGCAGAAGGAGCAATCAGCCCCAGCATTTT
NA TRBJ2-5 TRBV11-2 NA CASSLGLRETQYF TGTGCCAGCAGCTTAGGGTTGAGGGAGACCCAGTACTTC
NA TRBJ2-3 TRBV13 TRBD2 CASSETSGSTDTQYF TGTGCCAGCAGCGAAACTAGCGGGAGCACAGATACGCAGTATTTT
once TRBJ2-7 TRBV9 TRBD2 CASSSGGGYEQYF TGTGCCAGCAGTTCGGGGGGAGGCTACGAGCAGTACTTC
NA TRBJ1-1 TRBV4-3 TRBD1 CASSQDGQGNTEAFF TGCGCCAGCAGCCAAGATGGACAGGGGAACACTGAAGCTTTCTTT
once TRBJ2-1 TRBV30 NA CAWVRGGVGNEQFF TGTGCCTGGGTCCGCGGCGGGGTAGGTAATGAGCAGTTCTTC
NA TRBJ1-1 TRBV27 NA CASSLAGREAFF TGTGCCAGCAGTTTGGCGGGGAGAGAAGCTTTCTTT
NA TRBJ1-2 TRBV5-4 NA CASSLESNYGYTF TGTGCCAGCAGCCTAGAGTCAAACTATGGCTACACCTTC
NA TRBJ1-1 TRBV6-5 NA CASSYQVGGTEAFF TGTGCCAGCAGTTATCAGGTAGGGGGCACTGAAGCTTTCTTT
NA TRBJ1-5 TRBV19 TRBD1 CASSAPGGGQPQHF TGTGCCAGTAGCGCCCCAGGGGGTGGTCAGCCCCAGCATTTT
few TRBJ2-1 TRBV18 NA CASSPSPGYNEQFF TGTGCCAGCTCACCATCACCGGGTTACAATGAGCAGTTCTTC
NA TRBJ2-3 TRBV7-2 TRBD2 CASSSGLARPDTQYF TGTGCCAGCAGCTCAGGACTAGCCCGCCCAGATACGCAGTATTTT
NA TRBJ2-7 TRBV4-3 TRBD2 CASSQELGEGPLCEQYF TGCGCCAGCAGCCAAGAATTAGGGGAGGGCCCTCTTTGCGAGCAGTACTTC
NA TRBJ2-1 TRBV27 TRBD2 CASSFRTSGGSSYNEQFF TGTGCCAGCAGTTTCAGGACTAGCGGGGGGAGCTCCTACAATGAGCAGTTCTTC
NA TRBJ1-3 TRBV18 NA CASSPGSGNTIYF TGTGCCAGCTCACCGGGCTCGGGAAACACCATATATTTT
NA TRBJ2-4 TRBV6-1 TRBD1 CASSQGQARGKNIQYF TGTGCCAGCAGTCAAGGACAGGCAAGGGGCAAAAACATTCAGTACTTC
NA TRBJ1-5 TRBV18 NA CASSLDLGDQPQHF TGTGCCAGCTCACTCGATCTAGGGGATCAGCCCCAGCATTTT
NA TRBJ1-1 TRBV29-1 NA CSVRGVSQAEAFF TGCAGCGTCCGCGGTGTTTCACAGGCTGAAGCTTTCTTT
NA TRBJ2-7 TRBV6-5 NA CASSYSGAEAYEQYF TGTGCCAGCAGTTACTCGGGGGCGGAGGCCTACGAGCAGTACTTC
NA TRBJ1-1 TRBV4-2 TRBD1 CASTGGQGVTEAFF TGTGCCAGCACCGGAGGACAGGGAGTGACTGAAGCTTTCTTT
NA TRBJ1-4 TRBV7-2 NA CASSPYRKATNEKLFF TGTGCCAGCAGTCCTTATAGGAAAGCGACGAATGAAAAACTGTTTTTT
NA TRBJ1-2 TRBV2 TRBD1 CASDLRDRFNYGYTF TGTGCCAGCGACCTCCGGGACAGGTTTAACTATGGCTACACCTTC
NA TRBJ1-2 TRBV6-1 NA CASSAGAGVNYGYTF TGTGCCAGCAGTGCAGGGGCAGGGGTAAACTATGGCTACACCTTC
NA TRBJ2-1 TRBV7-6 NA CASVVAYNEQFF TGTGCAAGCGTGGTAGCGTACAATGAGCAGTTCTTC
NA TRBJ1-2 TRBV4-1 NA CASSRLLRQGYYGYTF TGCGCCAGCAGCCGGCTCCTACGGCAGGGCTACTATGGCTACACCTTC